The 27 T cell receptor beta chains given below trace back to one sample, sequenced in a study of cytomegalovirus exposure and HLA in healthy donors. Sequencing used immunoSEQ multiplex PCR; TCRdb keeps in-frame clones, though not all of them. The sample lists about 140,000 clones; about nine tenths were seen once. The material sequenced was PBMCs. These receptors were obtained from a man aged 18 to 29 in good health and CMV-seronegative.

The chain uses TRBV7-3 and TRBJ2-1; weak D call: TRBD2 (5 bases). The CDR3 contains 16 residues. Germline V CDR1 and CDR2: SGHTA, FQGTGA. Trimming took off 5 bases at V and 5 bases at J, with 19 bases between the two ends. CDR3 region: CASSPRAGLGHNEQFF. The DNA of the CDR3 is TGTGCCAGCAGCCCCCGCGCCGGACTTGGCCACAATGAGCAGTTCTTC.

This rearrangement joins TRBV5-1 to TRBJ2-3, with 11 bases aligning to TRBD2. Germline values: CDR1 SGHRS, CDR2 YFSETQ. J was trimmed by 2 bases and V by 4 bases; bases with no gene match: 6. The CDR3 is 16 residues long. The CDR3 loop is CASSPGTSGYTDTQYF. The CDR3, as DNA: TGCGCCAGCAGCCCGGGGACTAGCGGATACACAGATACGCAGTATTTT.

This chain joins TRBV19 and TRBJ1-5; weak D call: TRBD1 (5 bases). This CDR3 comprises 15 residues. The ends were cut back, 1 base at V and 0 bases at J, with 7 bases in the middle. Germline lookup yields CDR1 LNHDA and CDR2 SQIVND (reference sequence). The DNA for the CDR3 is TGTGCCAGTAGTATAGGGGGCTATAGCAATCAGCCCCAGCATTTT. Amino acids: CASSIGGYSNQPQHF.

This rearrangement joins TRBV10-1 to TRBJ2-3; TRBD1 matches at 7 bases. In germline, CDR1 is WNHNN, CDR2 SYGVQD (reference sequence). V dropped 4 bases and J dropped 4; count of bases not matched to a gene: 8. This CDR3 has 15 amino acids. The CDR3 loop reads CASSAQRTGPDTQYF. DNA of the CDR3: TGCGCCAGCAGTGCCCAAAGGACAGGCCCAGATACGCAGTATTTT.

The V gene is TRBV4-3, the J gene TRBJ2-3; TRBD1 matches 9 bases. Germline values: CDR1 LGHNA, CDR2 YSLEER. The V gene end was trimmed by 1 base and the J gene end by 3 bases; junction bases not matched to a gene: 8. The length of the CDR3 is 17 residues. The CDR3 loop reads CASSQGSGTGNTDTQYF. The CDR3 DNA follows: TGCGCCAGCAGCCAAGGCTCGGGGACAGGGAATACAGATACGCAGTATTTT.

This clone turned up a few times. The chain has TRBV7-8 and TRBJ2-5; the match to TRBD2 covers 7 bases. V trimming: 5 bases; J trimming: 5 bases; junction bases outside the gene matches: 8. The CDR3 loop spans 14 amino acids. Germline V gives CDR1 SGHVS, CDR2 FQNEAQ. The CDR3 is CASSPRGVVETQYF. CDR3 DNA sequence: TGTGCCAGCAGCCCTCGGGGGGTGGTGGAGACCCAGTACTTC.

The chain couples TRBV5-1 to TRBJ2-2; 8 bases are a match to TRBD2. The CDR3 consists of 17 residues. Trimming removed 4 bases from V and 0 bases from J; junction bases left unmatched: 8. Looked up from germline, CDR1 is SGHRS and CDR2 is YFSETQ. CDR3 amino acids: CASSPSAGGSNTGELFF. For the CDR3, the DNA is TGCGCCAGCAGCCCTTCGGCGGGGGGATCGAACACCGGGGAGCTGTTTTTT.

This chain connects TRBV6-5 to TRBJ1-1; D unresolved. Germline V gene data show CDR1 as MNHEY and CDR2 as SVGAGI. CDR3 length equals 14 residues. V was trimmed by 2 bases and J by 2 bases, leaving 9 bases between them. CDR3 region: CASSYEGRNTEAFF. The CDR3 nucleotides are TGTGCCAGCAGTTACGAAGGGAGAAACACTGAAGCTTTCTTT.

J is TRBJ1-2 and V is TRBV7-2; D gene ambiguous. Germline V lookup: CDR1 SGHTA, CDR2 FQGNSA. Deletions cut 2 bases from V and 8 bases from J, with 12 bases between. This CDR3 region has 13 residues. CDR3 residues: CASSLPDSGGYTF. CDR3 sequence (DNA): TGTGCCAGCAGCTTACCAGACTCGGGAGGCTACACCTTC.

The J gene is TRBJ1-4, the V gene TRBV30; 7 positions match TRBD1. This CDR3 is 15 amino acids long. From germline, CDR1 is GTSNPN and CDR2 SVGIG (reference sequence). V shed 0 bases and J 3 bases; nucleotides not matched to a gene: 4. DNA of the CDR3: TGTGCCTGGAGTGTACACAGGGGAGCTAATGAAAAACTGTTTTTT. Its protein product is CAWSVHRGANEKLFF.

The chain carries TRBV21-1 and TRBJ1-2; the DNA was not used to check the table's D call, TRBD1. TRBV21-1 is given as a pseudogene. This CDR3 has 17 amino acids. CDR3 coding DNA: TGTGCCAGCAGGGCCGAATGGGACAGCCGGTCTAACTATGGCTACACCTTC. This translates into CASRAEWDSRSNYGYTF.

The rearrangement uses TRBV27 and TRBJ2-1, with D possibly being TRBD1 (6 bases). CDR3 size: 15 residues. Trimming took 3 bases from V and 0 from J, leaving 9 bases between them. Germline CDR1 is MNHEY and CDR2 is SMNVEV (reference sequence). CDR3 loop: CASSFRGGSYNEQFF. CDR3 in DNA: TGTGCCAGCAGTTTTAGAGGGGGCTCCTACAATGAGCAGTTCTTC.

V and J are TRBV9 and TRBJ2-5; 12 bases agree with TRBD2. Germline V gives CDR1 SGDLS, CDR2 YYNGEE. V was clipped by 0 bases and J by 4 bases; unmatched bases: 1. The CDR3 is 15 amino acids. This CDR3 is CASSVGLAGAETQYF. The CDR3, as DNA: TGTGCCAGCAGCGTAGGACTAGCGGGAGCAGAGACCCAGTACTTC.

V usage is TRBV5-6 and J usage is TRBJ1-4, with D possibly matching TRBD1 (5 bases). The CDR3 extends over 16 amino acids. The V and J ends lost 0 bases and 0 bases respectively, with 9 bases between them. Germline lookup yields CDR1 SGHDT and CDR2 YYEEEE. The CDR3 protein is CASSLGGGATNEKLFF. The CDR3 region has the DNA TGTGCCAGCAGCTTGGGCGGGGGAGCAACTAATGAAAAACTGTTTTTT.

The genes are TRBV27 and TRBJ1-1; D possibly corresponds to TRBD1 (6 bases). This CDR3 is 15 amino acids long. In germline, CDR1 is MNHEY, CDR2 SMNVEV (reference sequence). Trimming removed 3 bases at V and 0 bases at J, with 11 bases between. The CDR3 spells CASSFGTQMNTEAFF. As DNA, the CDR3 is TGTGCCAGCAGTTTCGGGACACAGATGAACACTGAAGCTTTCTTT.

The chain has TRBV30 and TRBJ2-1; possibly TRBD2 for D (5 bases). The CDR3 sequence is 13 residues long. Trimming pared 0 bases from V and 6 bases from J, leaving 9 bases between. Germline values: CDR1 GTSNPN, CDR2 SVGIG (reference sequence). This CDR3 is CAWSVVDFNEQFF. DNA for the CDR3: TGTGCCTGGAGTGTAGTGGACTTCAATGAGCAGTTCTTC.

CDR3 sequence (DNA): TGTGCCAGCAGTTTGGGGACAGGTCGCACTGAAGCTTTCTTT. Its translation is CASSLGTGRTEAFF. The chain couples TRBV27 to TRBJ1-1; the match to TRBD1 covers 8 bases. CDR3 length equals 14 residues. The germline CDR1 and CDR2 sequences are MNHEY and SMNVEV (reference sequence). Trimming took 3 bases from V and 4 from J; bases not matched to a gene: 4.

This clone was observed once. The genes are TRBV6-1 and TRBJ2-1; tentatively, D is TRBD1 (5 bases). The CDR3 is made up of 14 amino acids. The germline CDR1 and CDR2 sequences are MNHNS and SASEGT. The V end lost 6 bases, the J end lost 2 bases, and 11 bases lay between the germline ends. CDR3 nucleotides: TGTGCCAGCAGCAGGGATCCGACCTACAATGAGCAGTTCTTC. It codes for CASSRDPTYNEQFF.

The chain has TRBV15 and TRBJ2-2, with 11 bases fitting TRBD1. V shed 4 bases, J shed 7 bases, and the junction held 11 bases outside the gene matches. There are 17 residues in the CDR3. Per germline, CDR1 LNHNV and CDR2 YYDKDF (reference sequence). The DNA for the CDR3 is TGTGCCACCAGCAAGCACCGGGACAGGGGGGAAGTCGGGGAGCTGTTTTTT. The encoded protein is CATSKHRDRGEVGELFF.

The chain joins TRBV6-6 to TRBJ1-1; 11 nucleotides line up with TRBD1. CDR3 length equals 16 residues. The trim removed 4 bases at V and 5 bases at J, leaving 9 bases unmatched. In germline, CDR1 is MNHNY, CDR2 SVGAGI (reference sequence). DNA for the CDR3: TGTGCCAGCAGTTTCGGACAGGGGGCGCTGGGGACTGAAGCTTTCTTT. This gives the protein CASSFGQGALGTEAFF.

The chain couples TRBV5-6 to TRBJ1-3; 9 positions agree with TRBD1. This CDR3 spans 15 amino acids. The germline V gene encodes CDR1 SGHDT and CDR2 YYEEEE. V lost 4 bases, J lost 2 bases, and 4 bases stayed unmatched. CDR3 bases: TGTGCCAGCAGCCTCCGGACAGGGGCTGGAAACACCATATATTTT. Protein product: CASSLRTGAGNTIYF.

The CDR3 DNA reads as TGCGCCAGCAGCCTGACAGGTATCGAGGCTATCGGGGAGCTGTTTTTT. As protein: CASSLTGIEAIGELFF. V and J are TRBV4-1 and TRBJ2-2, with D tentatively TRBD1 (6 bases). The V and J ends lost 4 bases and 7 bases respectively, with 19 bases between them. Germline assignment: CDR1 MGHRA and CDR2 YSYEKL. This CDR3 is built from 16 residues.

In regard to this clone: One end of the junction varies from germline; a read error may be responsible. The chain is built from TRBV29-1 and TRBJ1-1; weak D call: TRBD1 (6 bases). The V gene's germline CDR1 is SQVTM and CDR2 ANQGSEA. The CDR3 spans 15 residues. The CDR3 DNA reads as TGCAGCGTCGAAGGGACACGAAATTTGAACACTGAAGCTTTCTTT. Its protein is CSVEGTRNLNTEAFF. The variable domain in full, with the rest retrieved from reference TRBV29-1 and TRBJ1-1, is SAVISQKPSRDICQRGTSLTIQCQVDSQVTMMFWYRQQPGQSLTLIATANQGSEATYESGFVIDKFPISRPNLTFSTLTVSNMSPEDSSIYLCSVEGTRNLNTEAFFGQGTRLTVV.

The CDR3 here is CASSSVGGSTDTQYF. The CDR3 DNA reads TGCGCCAGCAGCTCTGTGGGGGGGAGCACAGATACGCAGTATTTT. The rearrangement uses TRBV5-1 and TRBJ2-3; the match to TRBD2 covers 7 bases. This CDR3 is built from 15 residues. Looked up from germline, CDR1 is SGHRS and CDR2 is YFSETQ. After removal of 3 bases from V and 0 bases from J, the junction contained 4 bases not matched to a gene.

This clone was seen more than once but under ten times. The V and J genes are TRBV9 and TRBJ2-7; D might be TRBD2 (5 bases). This CDR3 has 15 amino acids. Germline V gene sequence: CDR1 SGDLS, CDR2 YYNGEE. V lost 0 bases to trimming and J lost 3 bases, with 13 bases between them. The CDR3 loop is CASSVGSSQLYEQYF. The CDR3 coding sequence is TGTGCCAGCAGCGTAGGGTCTAGCCAACTCTACGAGCAGTACTTC.

This chain links TRBV7-2 with TRBJ2-5, with TRBD1 as a possible D gene (5 bases). Germline V gives CDR1 SGHTA, CDR2 FQGNSA. The CDR3 extends over 14 amino acids. V lost 3 bases and J lost 4, with 12 bases in between. The CDR3 loop is CASSFRVGGETQYF. The CDR3 nucleotides are TGTGCCAGCAGCTTCAGGGTTGGCGGAGAGACCCAGTACTTC.

J is TRBJ2-3 and V is TRBV27; D is possibly TRBD2 (7 bases). Per the germline V gene, CDR1 is MNHEY and CDR2 is SMNVEV (reference sequence). The CDR3 covers 18 residues. V lost 5 bases and J 0 bases, leaving 21 bases between the germline ends. In nucleotides, the CDR3 is TGTGCCAGCAGTCCAGCCGGGGTGGGGGGGCCGAGCACAGATACGCAGTATTTT. Translation: CASSPAGVGGPSTDTQYF.